The T cell receptor beta chain under discussion was sequenced for a study of T-cell memory formation after mild COVID-19. This clonotype was counted only a few times. TCRdb ran MiXCR on the 5' RACE reads and lists one entry per CDR3 protein. The data show some 210,000 distinct CDR3 sequences, under 12% seen once. V lost 7 bases, J lost 7 bases, and 16 bases stayed unmatched. The V gene's germline CDR1 is ENHRY and CDR2 SYGVKD. The length of the CDR3 is 16 residues. This chain joins TRBV10-3 and TRBJ2-1, with 7 bases identical to TRBD2. Material: PBMCs or a T cell subset sorted from them (not recorded which). The TCR originated in a man younger than 35 who had mild COVID-19 (a few samples of this study predate the infection). Cell type and time point are not known. CDR3 nucleotide sequence: TGTGCCATCATGCCATTTGCCACTAGCGCCGAGAATGAGCAGTTCTTC. This sequence encodes CAIMPFATSAENEQFF.